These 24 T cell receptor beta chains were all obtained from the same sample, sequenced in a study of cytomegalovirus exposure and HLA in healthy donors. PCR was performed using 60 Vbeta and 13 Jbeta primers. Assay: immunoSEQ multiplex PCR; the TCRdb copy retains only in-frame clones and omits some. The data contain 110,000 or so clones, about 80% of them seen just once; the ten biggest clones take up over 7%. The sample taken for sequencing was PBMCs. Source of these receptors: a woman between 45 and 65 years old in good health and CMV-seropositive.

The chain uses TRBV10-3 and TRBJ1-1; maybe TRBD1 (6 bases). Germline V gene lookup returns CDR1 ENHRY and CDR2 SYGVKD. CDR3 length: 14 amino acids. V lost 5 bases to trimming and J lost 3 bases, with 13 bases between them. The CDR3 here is CAISPGVEDTEAFF. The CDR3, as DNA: TGTGCCATCAGTCCAGGGGTGGAGGACACTGAAGCTTTCTTT.

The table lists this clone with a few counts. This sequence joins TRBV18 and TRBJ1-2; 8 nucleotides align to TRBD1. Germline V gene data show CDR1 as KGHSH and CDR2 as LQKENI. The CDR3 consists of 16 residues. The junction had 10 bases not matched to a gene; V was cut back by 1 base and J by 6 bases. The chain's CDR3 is CASSPRTGRGIDGYTF. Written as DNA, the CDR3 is TGTGCCAGCTCACCACGGACAGGGAGAGGGATTGATGGCTACACCTTC.

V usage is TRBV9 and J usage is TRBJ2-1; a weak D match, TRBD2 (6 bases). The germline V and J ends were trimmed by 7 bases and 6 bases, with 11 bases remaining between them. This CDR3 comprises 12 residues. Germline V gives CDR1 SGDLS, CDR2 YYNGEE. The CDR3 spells CASAGKSNEQFF. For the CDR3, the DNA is TGTGCCAGCGCGGGAAAGTCCAATGAGCAGTTCTTC.

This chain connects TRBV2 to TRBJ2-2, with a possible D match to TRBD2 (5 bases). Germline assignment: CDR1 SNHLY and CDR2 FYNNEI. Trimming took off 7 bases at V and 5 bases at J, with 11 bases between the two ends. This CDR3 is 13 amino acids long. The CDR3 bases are TGTGCCAGCAAGAGAGAGGGAACCGGGGAGCTGTTTTTT. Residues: CASKREGTGELFF. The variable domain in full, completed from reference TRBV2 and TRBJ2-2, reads EPEVTQTPSHQVTQMGQEVILRCVPISNHLYFYWYRQILGQKVEFLVSFYNNEISEKSEIFDDQFSVERPDGSNFTLKIRSTKLEDSAMYFCASKREGTGELFFGEGSRLTVL.

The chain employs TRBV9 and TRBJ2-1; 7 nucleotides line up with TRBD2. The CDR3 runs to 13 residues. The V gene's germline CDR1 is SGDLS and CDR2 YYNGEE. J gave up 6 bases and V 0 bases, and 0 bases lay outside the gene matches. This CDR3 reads CASSVGTSNEQFF. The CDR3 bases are TGTGCCAGCAGCGTAGGGACTAGCAATGAGCAGTTCTTC. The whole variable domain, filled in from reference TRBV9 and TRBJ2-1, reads DSGVTQTPKHLITATGQRVTLRCSPRSGDLSVYWYQQSLDQGLQFLIQYYNGEERAKGNILERFSAQQFPDLHSELNLSSLELGDSALYFCASSVGTSNEQFFGPGTRLTVL.

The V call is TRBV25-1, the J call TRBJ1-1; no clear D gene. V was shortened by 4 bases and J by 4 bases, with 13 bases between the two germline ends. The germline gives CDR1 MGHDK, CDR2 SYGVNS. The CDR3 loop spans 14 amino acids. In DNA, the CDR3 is TGTGCCAGCAGTGCCGATCTGGGAGGCACTGAAGCTTTCTTT. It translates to CASSADLGGTEAFF. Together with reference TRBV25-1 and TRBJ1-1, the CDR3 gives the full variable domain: EADIYQTPRYLVIGTGKKITLECSQTMGHDKMYWYQQDPGMELHLIHYSYGVNSTEKGDLSSESTVSRIRTEHFPLTLESARPSHTSQYLCASSADLGGTEAFFGQGTRLTVV.

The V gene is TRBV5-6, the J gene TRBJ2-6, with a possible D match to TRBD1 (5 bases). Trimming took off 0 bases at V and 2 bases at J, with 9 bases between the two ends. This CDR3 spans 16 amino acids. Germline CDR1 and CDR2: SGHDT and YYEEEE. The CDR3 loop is CASSLGRETGANVLTF. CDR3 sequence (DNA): TGTGCCAGCAGCTTGGGCAGGGAAACTGGGGCCAACGTCCTGACTTTC.

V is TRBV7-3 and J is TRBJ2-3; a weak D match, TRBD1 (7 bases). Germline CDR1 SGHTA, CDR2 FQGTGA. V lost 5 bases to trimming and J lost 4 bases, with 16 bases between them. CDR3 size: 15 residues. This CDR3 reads CASSAGQLGADTQYF. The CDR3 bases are TGTGCCAGCAGCGCGGGACAGTTGGGCGCAGATACGCAGTATTTT. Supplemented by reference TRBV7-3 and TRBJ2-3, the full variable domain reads GAGVSQTPSNKVTEKGKYVELRCDPISGHTALYWYRQSLGQGPEFLIYFQGTGAADDSGLPNDRFFAVRPEGSVSTLKIQRTERGDSAVYLCASSAGQLGADTQYFGPGTRLTVL.

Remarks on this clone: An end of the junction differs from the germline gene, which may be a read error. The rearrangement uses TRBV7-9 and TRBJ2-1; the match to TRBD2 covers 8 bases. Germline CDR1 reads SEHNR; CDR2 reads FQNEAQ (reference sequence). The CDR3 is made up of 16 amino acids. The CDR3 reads CSSSPRGGSVYNEQFF. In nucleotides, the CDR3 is TGTTCCAGCAGCCCCCGGGGGGGGAGCGTCTACAATGAGCAGTTCTTC. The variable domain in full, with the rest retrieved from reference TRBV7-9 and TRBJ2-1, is DTGVSQNPRHKITKRGQNVTFRCDPISEHNRLYWYRQTLGQGPEFLTYFQNEAQLEKSRLLSDRFSAERPKGSFSTLEIQRTEQGDSAMYLCSSSPRGGSVYNEQFFGPGTRLTVL.

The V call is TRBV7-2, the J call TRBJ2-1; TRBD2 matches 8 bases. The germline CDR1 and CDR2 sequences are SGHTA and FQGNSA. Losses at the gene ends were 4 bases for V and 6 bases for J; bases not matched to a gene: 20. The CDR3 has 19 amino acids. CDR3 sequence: CASSSPGRRGGRRGNEQFF. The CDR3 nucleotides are TGTGCCAGCAGCTCCCCAGGACGACGGGGGGGCCGAAGGGGCAATGAGCAGTTCTTC. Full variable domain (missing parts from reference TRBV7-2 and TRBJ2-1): GAGVSQSPSNKVTEKGKDVELRCDPISGHTALYWYRQSLGQGLEFLIYFQGNSAPDKSGLPSDRFSAERTGGSVSTLTIQRTQQEDSAVYLCASSSPGRRGGRRGNEQFFGPGTRLTVL.

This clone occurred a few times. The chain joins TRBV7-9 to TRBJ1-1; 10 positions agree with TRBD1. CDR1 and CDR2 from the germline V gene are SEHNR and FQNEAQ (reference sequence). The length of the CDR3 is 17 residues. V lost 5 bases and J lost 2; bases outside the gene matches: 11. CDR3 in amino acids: CASSPGQGLRGNTEAFF. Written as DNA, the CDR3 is TGTGCCAGCAGCCCGGGACAGGGGCTTAGGGGAAACACTGAAGCTTTCTTT.

CDR3 amino acids: CASSYSAGKKVYGYTF. CDR3 in DNA: TGTGCCAGCAGTTACTCTGCGGGGAAAAAGGTTTATGGCTACACCTTC. This chain joins TRBV6-5 and TRBJ1-2; D is unclear. In germline, CDR1 is MNHEY, CDR2 SVGAGI. Trimming pared 0 bases from V and 5 bases from J, leaving 16 bases between. The CDR3 loop spans 16 amino acids.

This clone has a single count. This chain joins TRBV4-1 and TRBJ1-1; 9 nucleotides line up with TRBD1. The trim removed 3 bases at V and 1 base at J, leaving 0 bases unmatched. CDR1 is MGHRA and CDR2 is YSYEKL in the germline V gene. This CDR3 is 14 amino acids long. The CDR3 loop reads CASSQGQGNTEAFF. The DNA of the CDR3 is TGCGCCAGCAGCCAGGGACAGGGGAACACTGAAGCTTTCTTT.

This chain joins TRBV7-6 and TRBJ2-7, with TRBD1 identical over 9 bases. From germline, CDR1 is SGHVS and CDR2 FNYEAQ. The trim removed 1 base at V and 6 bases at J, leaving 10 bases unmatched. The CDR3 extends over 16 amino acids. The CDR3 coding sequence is TGTGCCAGCAGCTTAGGGGCTACGGGACAGGGTGGCGAGCAGTACTTC. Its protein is CASSLGATGQGGEQYF.

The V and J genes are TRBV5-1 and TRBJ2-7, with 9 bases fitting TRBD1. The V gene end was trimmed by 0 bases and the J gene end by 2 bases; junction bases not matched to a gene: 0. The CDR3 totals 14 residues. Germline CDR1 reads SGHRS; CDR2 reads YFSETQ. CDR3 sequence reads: CASSLDRGPYEQYF. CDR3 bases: TGCGCCAGCAGCTTGGACAGGGGGCCCTACGAGCAGTACTTC. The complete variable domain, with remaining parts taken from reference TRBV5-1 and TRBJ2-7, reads KAGVTQTPRYLIKTRGQQVTLSCSPISGHRSVSWYQQTPGQGLQFLFEYFSETQRNKGNFPGRFSGRQFSNSRSEMNVSTLELGDSALYLCASSLDRGPYEQYFGPGTRLTVT.

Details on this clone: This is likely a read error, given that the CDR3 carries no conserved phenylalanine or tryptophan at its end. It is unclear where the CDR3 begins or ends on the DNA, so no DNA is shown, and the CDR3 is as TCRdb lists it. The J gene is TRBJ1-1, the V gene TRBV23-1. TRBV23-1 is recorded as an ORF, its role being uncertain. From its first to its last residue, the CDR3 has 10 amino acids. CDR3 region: CASTLGAGGC.

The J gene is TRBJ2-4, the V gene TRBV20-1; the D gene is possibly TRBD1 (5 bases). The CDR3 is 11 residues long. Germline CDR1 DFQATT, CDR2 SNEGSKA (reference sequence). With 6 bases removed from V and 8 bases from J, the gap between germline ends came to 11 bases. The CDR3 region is CSASLQDIQYF. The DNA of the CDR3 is TGCAGTGCCAGCCTACAGGACATTCAGTACTTC.

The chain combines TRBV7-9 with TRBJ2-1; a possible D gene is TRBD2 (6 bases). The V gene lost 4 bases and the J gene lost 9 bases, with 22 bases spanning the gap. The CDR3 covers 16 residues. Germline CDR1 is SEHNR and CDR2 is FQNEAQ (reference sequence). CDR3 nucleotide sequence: TGTGCCAGCAGCTCCCCCGGGTGGGGGGAATACGGTGAGCAGTTCTTC. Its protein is CASSSPGWGEYGEQFF.

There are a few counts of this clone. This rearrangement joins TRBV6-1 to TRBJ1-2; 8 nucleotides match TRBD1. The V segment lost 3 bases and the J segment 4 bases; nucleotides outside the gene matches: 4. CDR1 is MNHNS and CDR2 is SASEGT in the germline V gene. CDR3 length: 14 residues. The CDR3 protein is CASSDGTGLYGYTF. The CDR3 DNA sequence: TGTGCCAGCAGTGACGGGACAGGCCTCTATGGCTACACCTTC.

The CDR3, as DNA: TGTGCCAGCAGCCGAGCCTTTCCTTCCTACGAGCAGTACTTC. Translating gives CASSRAFPSYEQYF. This sequence joins TRBV4-2 and TRBJ2-5; no reliable D call. The J call could be wrong; TRBJ2-7 is a better fit for the DNA end. There are 14 residues in the CDR3. The germline gives CDR1 LGHNA, CDR2 YNFKEQ.

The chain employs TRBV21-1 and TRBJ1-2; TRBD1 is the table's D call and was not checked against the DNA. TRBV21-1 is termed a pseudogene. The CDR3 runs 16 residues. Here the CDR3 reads CASSGPGQRTNYGYTF. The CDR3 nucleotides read TGTGCCAGCAGCGGACCGGGACAGCGTACTAACTATGGCTACACCTTC.

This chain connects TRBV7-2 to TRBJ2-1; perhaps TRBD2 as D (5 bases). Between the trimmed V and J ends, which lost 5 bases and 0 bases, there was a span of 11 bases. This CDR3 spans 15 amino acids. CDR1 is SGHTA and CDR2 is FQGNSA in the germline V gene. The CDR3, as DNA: TGTGCCAGCAGCCCGCGGGCGGGCTCCTACAATGAGCAGTTCTTC. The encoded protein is CASSPRAGSYNEQFF.

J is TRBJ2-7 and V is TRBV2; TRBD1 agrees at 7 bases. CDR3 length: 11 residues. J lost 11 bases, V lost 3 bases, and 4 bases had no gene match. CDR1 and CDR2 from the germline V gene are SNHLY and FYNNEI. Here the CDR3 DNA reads TGTGCCAGCAGTGAGGTGACAGGGAAGTACTTC. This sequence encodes CASSEVTGKYF.

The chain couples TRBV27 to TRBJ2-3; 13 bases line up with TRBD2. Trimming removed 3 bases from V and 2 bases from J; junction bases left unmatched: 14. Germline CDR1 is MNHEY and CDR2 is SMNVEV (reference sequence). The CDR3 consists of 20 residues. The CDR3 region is CASSFPTSGRGKFTTDTQYF. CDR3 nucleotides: TGTGCCAGCAGTTTCCCTACTAGCGGGAGGGGTAAGTTCACCACAGATACGCAGTATTTT.